One and the same sample provided the 25 T cell receptor beta chains below, sequenced in a study of shared clonotypes between healthy human individuals. TCRdb's table, derived via immunoSEQ multiplex PCR, lists solely in-frame clones and lacks some. The sample shows some 500,000 clones, around 96% of them seen only once. The source material was naive CD4+ T cells sorted from blood. The subset: CD45RA+ positively selected. These receptors were taken from a woman aged 25 to 45 in good health.

The rearrangement joins TRBV15 to TRBJ1-4; D gene unclear. The germline gives CDR1 LNHNV, CDR2 YYDKDF (reference sequence). This CDR3 is built from 14 residues. Trimming left V 0 bases short and J 8 bases short, with 10 bases between. The CDR3 region has the DNA TGTGCCACCAGCAGAGATGCGGGGAGGGAAAAACTGTTTTTT. Amino acids: CATSRDAGREKLFF.

The rearrangement uses TRBV7-9 and TRBJ1-1; D is possibly TRBD1 (5 bases). The V gene lost 3 bases and the J gene lost 5 bases, with 22 bases spanning the gap. The length of the CDR3 is 17 residues. CDR1 and CDR2 (germline): SEHNR, FQNEAQ (reference sequence). For the CDR3, the DNA is TGTGCCAGCAGCTTGCCCGGACTCAGACGGGGGGGAACTGAAGCTTTCTTT. Its translation is CASSLPGLRRGGTEAFF.

The rearrangement joins TRBV7-2 to TRBJ2-7; D gene unclear. V was cut by 1 base and J by 2 bases, with 15 bases left in between. This CDR3 has 16 residues. Germline lookup yields CDR1 SGHTA and CDR2 FQGNSA. The CDR3 DNA sequence: TGTGCCAGCAGCTTAGATCCCCGGGCTTCCCCCTACGAGCAGTACTTC. It codes for CASSLDPRASPYEQYF. Combining the CDR3 with reference TRBV7-2 and TRBJ2-7 gives the whole variable domain GAGVSQSPSNKVTEKGKDVELRCDPISGHTALYWYRQSLGQGLEFLIYFQGNSAPDKSGLPSDRFSAERTGGSVSTLTIQRTQQEDSAVYLCASSLDPRASPYEQYFGPGTRLTVT.

This clone has a single count. The V and J genes are TRBV11-2 and TRBJ2-2; 13 bases agree with TRBD2. From germline, CDR1 is SGHAT and CDR2 FQNNGV. V lost 4 bases to trimming and J lost 8 bases; unmatched junction nucleotides: 7. This CDR3 has 16 residues. DNA for the CDR3: TGTGCCAGCAGCTCGACTAGCGGGAGGCTCGGAGGGGAGCTGTTTTTT. Its protein is CASSSTSGRLGGELFF. Combining the CDR3 with reference TRBV11-2 and TRBJ2-2 gives the whole variable domain EAGVAQSPRYKIIEKRQSVAFWCNPISGHATLYWYQQILGQGPKLLIQFQNNGVVDDSQLPKDRFSAERLKGVDSTLKIQPAKLEDSAVYLCASSSTSGRLGGELFFGEGSRLTVL.

The count of this clone is one. The gene calls are TRBV4-1 and TRBJ1-5; D unresolved. The CDR3 has 17 residues. Germline V gene data show CDR1 as MGHRA and CDR2 as YSYEKL. Trimming took off 4 bases at V and 3 bases at J, with 19 bases between the two ends. This CDR3 reads CASSPTGRLKDNQPQHF. The CDR3 coding sequence is TGCGCCAGCAGCCCGACGGGCAGGTTGAAGGACAATCAGCCCCAGCATTTT.

Comment on this clone: Other DNA sequences in this specimen translate into the identical CDR3. CDR3 DNA sequence: TGTGCTAGTGGTTTTGGAGGGAACACTGAAGCTTTCTTT. Its protein is CASGFGGNTEAFF. The chain has TRBV12-5 and TRBJ1-1; D unresolved. V was pared by 3 bases and J by 1 base, with 6 bases between. The CDR3 is 13 amino acids. From germline, CDR1 is LGHNT and CDR2 FRNRAP.

V gene TRBV28 combines with J gene TRBJ2-7; TRBD2 agrees at 10 bases. Germline-derived CDR1 and CDR2 are MDHEN and SYDVKM. The junction had 8 bases not matched to a gene; V was cut back by 6 bases and J by 3 bases. The CDR3 has 15 amino acids. In DNA form, the CDR3 reads TGTGCCAGCAGACTGTGGACTAGCGGAGACTACGAGCAGTACTTC. The encoded protein is CASRLWTSGDYEQYF.

The chain employs TRBV30 and TRBJ1-1; D gene unclear. The CDR3 is made up of 13 amino acids. Trimming removed 1 base at V and 1 base at J, with 7 bases between. Germline-derived CDR1 and CDR2 are GTSNPN and SVGIG (reference sequence). The CDR3 DNA follows: TGTGCCTGGAGTGGGATAACGAACACTGAAGCTTTCTTT. Translating gives CAWSGITNTEAFF.

DNA of the CDR3: TGTGCCAGCAGCTTAGATCCAGGGAGCTCCTACGAGCAGTACTTC. Its protein is CASSLDPGSSYEQYF. The chain joins TRBV7-2 to TRBJ2-7; either TRBD1 or TRBD2 may fit D (5 bases each). CDR1 is SGHTA, CDR2 FQGNSA, per germline. The CDR3 loop spans 15 amino acids. Trimming left V 1 base short and J 0 bases short, with 10 bases between.

V gene TRBV9 combines with J gene TRBJ2-2; 8 bases match TRBD1. The germline V gene encodes CDR1 SGDLS and CDR2 YYNGEE. J lost 6 bases, V lost 4 bases, and 8 bases had no gene match. CDR3 length: 15 residues. CDR3 DNA sequence: TGTGCCAGCAGCCCGGACAGGGCATGGGCCGGGGAGCTGTTTTTT. Translating it yields CASSPDRAWAGELFF.

This sequence joins TRBV25-1 and TRBJ2-1, with 8 bases fitting TRBD2. In germline, CDR1 is MGHDK, CDR2 SYGVNS. The CDR3 runs 18 residues. Unmatched junction bases numbered 17, after V lost 10 bases and J lost 0 bases. In DNA, the CDR3 is TGTGCCACCCAAGGTGCGGGAGGCTACCCTTTCTCCTACAATGAGCAGTTCTTC. Protein: CATQGAGGYPFSYNEQFF.

V is TRBV19 and J is TRBJ2-4; D is possibly TRBD1 or TRBD2 (5 bases each). The V gene's germline CDR1 is LNHDA and CDR2 SQIVND (reference sequence). The V gene lost 5 bases and the J gene lost 1 base, with 12 bases spanning the gap. The length of the CDR3 is 15 residues. CDR3 DNA: TGTGCCAGTAGTTATGGGGGATCGGCCAAAAACATTCAGTACTTC. Encoded protein: CASSYGGSAKNIQYF. Together with reference TRBV19 and TRBJ2-4, the CDR3 gives the full variable domain: DGGITQSPKYLFRKEGQNVTLSCEQNLNHDAMYWYRQDPGQGLRLIYYSQIVNDFQKGDIAEGYSVSREKKESFPLTVTSAQKNPTAFYLCASSYGGSAKNIQYFGAGTRLSVL.

The chain has TRBV5-1 and TRBJ2-7; 11 nucleotides match TRBD2. With 3 bases clipped from V and 4 bases from J, the junction kept 9 bases outside the gene matches. Germline V gene lookup returns CDR1 SGHRS and CDR2 YFSETQ. This CDR3 spans 16 amino acids. The CDR3 nucleotides are TGCGCCAGCAGCTCCCTCACTAGCGGGAGTCGGTACGAGCAGTACTTC. It encodes CASSSLTSGSRYEQYF. Drawing the rest from reference TRBV5-1 and TRBJ2-7, the complete variable domain is KAGVTQTPRYLIKTRGQQVTLSCSPISGHRSVSWYQQTPGQGLQFLFEYFSETQRNKGNFPGRFSGRQFSNSRSEMNVSTLELGDSALYLCASSSLTSGSRYEQYFGPGTRLTVT.

This chain joins TRBV19 and TRBJ2-1; D is ambiguous. CDR3 length: 12 amino acids. The ends were cut back, 3 bases at V and 6 bases at J, with 6 bases in the middle. Germline CDR1 LNHDA, CDR2 SQIVND (reference sequence). The DNA of the CDR3 is TGTGCCAGTAGTATGAAAGTCAATGAGCAGTTCTTC. It yields the protein CASSMKVNEQFF.

The gene calls are TRBV27 and TRBJ2-7; 7 bases line up with TRBD1. CDR3 length: 15 amino acids. Germline V gene lookup returns CDR1 MNHEY and CDR2 SMNVEV (reference sequence). The V and J ends lost 6 bases and 1 base, in that order; junction bases with no gene match: 9. CDR3 loop: CASSRQGILSYEQYF. DNA of the CDR3: TGTGCCAGCAGCCGACAGGGTATTCTTTCCTACGAGCAGTACTTC.

The rearrangement links TRBV7-2 to TRBJ1-1; D uncertain. Germline V gene data show CDR1 as SGHTA and CDR2 as FQGNSA. Trimming removed 2 bases from V and 0 bases from J, with 13 bases in between. The CDR3 consists of 16 residues. CDR3 in DNA: TGTGCCAGCAGCTTAAGGACGGGTCTCATGAACACTGAAGCTTTCTTT. It yields the protein CASSLRTGLMNTEAFF.

The chain has TRBV4-1 and TRBJ2-1, with TRBD1 identical over 9 bases. This CDR3 has 15 amino acids. Germline trimming cut 3 bases from V and 4 bases from J; bases unmatched to any gene: 4. CDR1 MGHRA and CDR2 YSYEKL come from the germline V gene. CDR3 amino acids: CASSHTGTGYNEQFF. Written as DNA, the CDR3 is TGCGCCAGCAGCCACACCGGGACAGGGTACAATGAGCAGTTCTTC.

The gene calls are TRBV18 and TRBJ1-1; 9 bases agree with TRBD1. Losses at the gene ends were 6 bases for V and 5 bases for J; bases not matched to a gene: 10. CDR1 KGHSH and CDR2 LQKENI come from the germline V gene. This CDR3 contains 15 residues. The CDR3 DNA is TGTGCCAGCTCGCACGGACAGGGGCAGGAGACTGAAGCTTTCTTT. Amino acid sequence: CASSHGQGQETEAFF.

This chain connects TRBV27 to TRBJ2-7; D might be TRBD2 (6 bases). This CDR3 spans 16 amino acids. Germline-derived CDR1 and CDR2 are MNHEY and SMNVEV (reference sequence). V dropped 4 bases and J dropped 0 bases, with 16 bases sitting between them. CDR3 protein: CASSSREWRGSYEQYF. CDR3 in DNA: TGTGCCAGCAGTTCAAGGGAATGGAGGGGCTCCTACGAGCAGTACTTC.

The chain is built from TRBV5-1 and TRBJ1-5; TRBD1 is a possible D gene (6 bases). V lost 4 bases and J 2 bases, leaving 13 bases between the germline ends. CDR1 and CDR2 from the germline V gene are SGHRS and YFSETQ. This CDR3 is built from 15 residues. The CDR3 sequence: CASSPGAGGNQPQHF. In DNA, the CDR3 is TGCGCCAGCAGCCCGGGGGCAGGGGGCAATCAGCCCCAGCATTTT.

The rearrangement links TRBV10-1 to TRBJ2-2; D gene ambiguous. The CDR3 runs 13 residues. Germline V CDR1 and CDR2: WNHNN, SYGVQD (reference sequence). V was shortened by 0 bases and J by 6 bases, with 5 bases between the two germline ends. Here the CDR3 reads CASSESTPGELFF. As DNA, the CDR3 is TGCGCCAGCAGTGAGTCGACTCCCGGGGAGCTGTTTTTT.

The chain joins TRBV6-6 to TRBJ1-5; maybe TRBD1 (5 bases). CDR3 length: 14 residues. Trimming pared 2 bases from V and 7 bases from J, leaving 12 bases between. Germline V gives CDR1 MNHNY, CDR2 SVGAGI (reference sequence). In DNA form, the CDR3 reads TGTGCCAGCAGTTACGGGGGAGGGGTGCAGCCCCAGCATTTT. Its translation is CASSYGGGVQPQHF.

V and J are TRBV6-5 and TRBJ1-5, with no clear D. Per the germline V gene, CDR1 is MNHEY and CDR2 is SVGAGI. V lost 6 bases, J lost 4 bases, and 10 bases lay in between. CDR3 length equals 13 residues. CDR3 sequence: CASSQQANQPQHF. Here the CDR3 DNA reads TGTGCCAGCAGCCAACAAGCTAATCAGCCCCAGCATTTT.

The chain links TRBV30 to TRBJ2-5; a weak D match, TRBD2 (5 bases). The J call is in doubt because the DNA end fits TRBJ2-7 better. This CDR3 comprises 14 residues. In germline, CDR1 is GTSNPN, CDR2 SVGIG (reference sequence). The CDR3 coding sequence is TGTGCCTGGAGTGTACTTGCGGGCACCTACGAGCAGTACTTC. It is translated as CAWSVLAGTYEQYF.

This chain uses TRBV15 with TRBJ2-7; 9 nucleotides line up with TRBD1. The V segment lost 1 base and the J segment 2 bases; nucleotides outside the gene matches: 3. Germline CDR1 and CDR2: LNHNV and YYDKDF (reference sequence). This CDR3 spans 15 amino acids. The CDR3: CATSRVGQGTYEQYF. For the CDR3, the DNA is TGTGCCACCAGCAGAGTGGGACAGGGAACCTACGAGCAGTACTTC.